This T cell receptor beta chain was recovered during a study of naive and memory T cell subsets. Two oligonucleotides, mixed equimolar, formed the beta constant-region primer covering TRBC1 and TRBC2. Nested alpha and beta constant-region primers with the SP2 primer drove four PCR rounds on ligated cDNA. TCRdb reprocessed the UMI-ligation and nested PCR reads with MiXCR, giving one entry per CDR3 protein. The table lists some 17,000 distinct CDR3 sequences, around 8.2% of them singletons, with 20% to 25% in the top ten. This clonotype has at least ten counts. The CDR3 contains 14 residues. Germline CDR1 and CDR2: LGHNA and YSLEER. Trimming removed 0 bases at V and 4 bases at J, with 6 bases between.

The chain joins TRBV4-3 to TRBJ2-2, with D possibly TRBD1 on 5 matching bases. This sequence was found in a human donor in good health. Sequencing was done on a sample of central memory CD8+ T cells from blood. The CDR3 DNA follows: TGCGCCAGCAGCCAAGAAGGGGCCACCGGGGAGCTGTTTTTT. Amino acid sequence: CASSQEGATGELFF.